These 21 T cell receptor beta chains originate from one sample sequenced in a study of OX40 agonist ivuxolimab in advanced cancers. Measured with immunoSEQ multiplex PCR; TCRdb has only the in-frame clones, and not every one. Of 50,000 to 65,000 clones listed, over 75% were seen once; the top ten hold under 4%. Sequenced material: CD4+ or CD8+ T cells sorted from blood, taken in a trial of the OX40 agonist ivuxolimab. The receptors were sampled from an adult with an advanced solid tumor such as melanoma, head and neck, liver or kidney cancer.

The chain employs TRBV5-1 and TRBJ1-3; D not resolved. Germline V gene sequence: CDR1 SGHRS, CDR2 YFSETQ. The V gene lost 0 bases and the J gene lost 0 bases, with 7 bases spanning the gap. The CDR3 has 15 amino acids. CDR3 region: CASSLDLYSGNTIYF. The CDR3, as DNA: TGCGCCAGCAGCTTGGACCTGTACTCTGGAAACACCATATATTTT.

J is TRBJ1-2 and V is TRBV30; no definite D call. CDR3 length equals 14 residues. V lost 3 bases and J 5 bases, leaving 16 bases between the germline ends. In germline, CDR1 is GTSNPN, CDR2 SVGIG (reference sequence). The CDR3 DNA is TGTGCCTGGAGACCCCCGGGCAGCTATTATGGCTACACCTTC. Its translation is CAWRPPGSYYGYTF. The entire variable domain, with the rest obtained from reference TRBV30 and TRBJ1-2, is as follows: SQTIHQWPATLVQPVGSPLSLECTVEGTSNPNLYWYRQAAGRGLQLLFYSVGIGQISSEVPQNLSASRPQDRQFILSSKKLLLSDSGFYLCAWRPPGSYYGYTFGSGTRLTVV.

The chain combines TRBV2 with TRBJ1-6; D perhaps matches TRBD1 (5 bases). Trimming took off 7 bases at V and 7 bases at J, with 14 bases between the two ends. Germline V gene data show CDR1 as SNHLY and CDR2 as FYNNEI. The CDR3 has 14 amino acids. CDR3 region: CASIPGTENSPLHF. The CDR3 bases are TGTGCCAGCATTCCAGGGACGGAGAATTCACCCCTCCACTTT. The complete variable domain, with remaining parts taken from reference TRBV2 and TRBJ1-6, reads EPEVTQTPSHQVTQMGQEVILRCVPISNHLYFYWYRQILGQKVEFLVSFYNNEISEKSEIFDDQFSVERPDGSNFTLKIRSTKLEDSAMYFCASIPGTENSPLHFGNGTRLTVT.

V usage is TRBV7-2 and J usage is TRBJ2-3; TRBD2 aligns across 10 bases. Germline loops: CDR1 SGHTA, CDR2 FQGNSA. With V trimmed by 2 bases and J by 2 bases, 10 bases remained unmatched. The CDR3 runs to 18 residues. This CDR3 is CASSLQAGGLPSTDTQYF. The DNA of the CDR3 is TGTGCCAGCAGCTTACAAGCGGGAGGGTTACCATCCACAGATACGCAGTATTTT.

V is TRBV29-1 and J is TRBJ2-3; D not certain. The CDR3 length is 12 residues. Trimming removed 4 bases at V and 0 bases at J, with 5 bases between. Germline V gives CDR1 SQVTM, CDR2 ANQGSEA. The CDR3 sequence is CSVVDSTDTQYF. For the CDR3, the DNA is TGCAGCGTTGTTGACAGCACAGATACGCAGTATTTT.

The J gene is TRBJ1-2, the V gene TRBV11-2; D ambiguous. Germline CDR1 SGHAT, CDR2 FQNNGV. Trimming took 7 bases from V and 4 from J, leaving 16 bases between them. The CDR3 totals 14 residues. The CDR3 nucleotides are TGTGCCAGCAACTTTGATGACGGGATCTATGGCTACACCTTC. This codes for CASNFDDGIYGYTF. Supplemented by reference TRBV11-2 and TRBJ1-2, the full variable domain reads EAGVAQSPRYKIIEKRQSVAFWCNPISGHATLYWYQQILGQGPKLLIQFQNNGVVDDSQLPKDRFSAERLKGVDSTLKIQPAKLEDSAVYLCASNFDDGIYGYTFGSGTRLTVV.

There are a few counts of this clone. The chain has TRBV29-1 and TRBJ2-3; D unclear. This CDR3 is built from 14 residues. Trimming removed 4 bases at V and 0 bases at J, with 11 bases between. Per the germline V gene, CDR1 is SQVTM and CDR2 is ANQGSEA. CDR3 amino acids: CSVAPGSSTDTQYF. CDR3 coding DNA: TGCAGCGTTGCTCCTGGTAGTAGCACAGATACGCAGTATTTT.

This clone was counted only a few times. The chain has TRBV27 and TRBJ1-5, with 7 bases that match TRBD1. CDR3 size: 14 residues. J gave up 7 bases and V 4 bases, and 7 bases lay outside the gene matches. Germline loops: CDR1 MNHEY, CDR2 SMNVEV (reference sequence). The CDR3 DNA sequence: TGTGCCAGCAGTTGGGACAGTCGGAACCAGCCCCAGCATTTT. Protein sequence: CASSWDSRNQPQHF.

V gene TRBV7-8 combines with J gene TRBJ2-6, with D possibly TRBD2 on 6 matching bases. The CDR3 covers 16 residues. Trimming took off 3 bases at V and 0 bases at J, with 9 bases between the two ends. Germline V gene sequence: CDR1 SGHVS, CDR2 FQNEAQ. CDR3 sequence: CASSLGGFSGANVLTF. In DNA, the CDR3 is TGTGCCAGCAGCTTGGGGGGATTCTCTGGGGCCAACGTCCTGACTTTC.

In this sample, this clone turned up a few times. The chain has TRBV30 and TRBJ1-1; D unclear. Germline CDR1 GTSNPN, CDR2 SVGIG (reference sequence). The CDR3 has 14 amino acids. V was shortened by 0 bases and J by 6 bases, with 14 bases between the two germline ends. CDR3 protein: CAWSVHPGRAEAFF. CDR3 nucleotide sequence: TGTGCCTGGAGTGTACATCCGGGGAGAGCTGAAGCTTTCTTT.

The genes are TRBV19 and TRBJ1-4; no clear D. Germline V lookup: CDR1 LNHDA, CDR2 SQIVND (reference sequence). This CDR3 is 15 amino acids long. V lost 3 bases and J 4 bases, leaving 12 bases between the germline ends. The CDR3 region is CASSISVEFNEKLFF. CDR3 sequence (DNA): TGTGCCAGTAGTATTTCCGTGGAATTTAATGAAAAACTGTTTTTT.

This chain joins TRBV7-2 and TRBJ2-5, with a tentative D call TRBD2 (5 bases). There are 13 residues in the CDR3. CDR1 SGHTA and CDR2 FQGNSA come from the germline V gene. V was cut by 7 bases and J by 4 bases, with 13 bases left in between. The CDR3: CASTRTRGETQYF. The CDR3 bases are TGTGCCAGCACCAGGACTCGAGGAGAGACCCAGTACTTC. Variable domain in full (rest from reference TRBV7-2 and TRBJ2-5): GAGVSQSPSNKVTEKGKDVELRCDPISGHTALYWYRQSLGQGLEFLIYFQGNSAPDKSGLPSDRFSAERTGGSVSTLTIQRTQQEDSAVYLCASTRTRGETQYFGPGTRLLVL.

The chain has TRBV27 and TRBJ2-1, with TRBD2 identical over 11 bases. V lost 6 bases, J lost 4 bases, and 17 bases stayed unmatched. The length of the CDR3 is 19 residues. Germline V lookup: CDR1 MNHEY, CDR2 SMNVEV (reference sequence). The CDR3 bases are TGTGCCAGCAGAATACTAGCGGGAGTCCCAGCGGGTTTGTACAATGAGCAGTTCTTC. It encodes CASRILAGVPAGLYNEQFF.

The rearrangement links TRBV4-2 to TRBJ1-2; no definite D call. This CDR3 is 14 amino acids long. The V end was cut by 1 base, the J end by 5 bases, with 11 bases between. Per the germline V gene, CDR1 is LGHNA and CDR2 is YNFKEQ. The CDR3 spells CASSQVGWEYGYTF. DNA for the CDR3: TGTGCCAGCAGCCAAGTAGGGTGGGAGTATGGCTACACCTTC.

The chain combines TRBV7-9 with TRBJ2-3; D ambiguous. There are 14 residues in the CDR3. The V end was cut by 1 base, the J end by 4 bases, with 9 bases between. Germline CDR1 is SEHNR and CDR2 is FQNEAQ (reference sequence). The CDR3 here is CASSLDSQADTQYF. The CDR3 region has the DNA TGTGCCAGCAGCTTAGACTCCCAGGCAGATACGCAGTATTTT.

For this clone: Other DNA sequences in the same sample also yield this CDR3. The chain links TRBV6-1 to TRBJ1-5; no clear D. V dropped 4 bases and J dropped 7 bases, with 26 bases sitting between them. The CDR3 runs 18 residues. Germline V lookup: CDR1 MNHNS, CDR2 SASEGT. In DNA form, the CDR3 reads TGTGCCAGCAGTGGTTTATCGGGAAGACCTTTACTTGGGCAGCCCCAGCATTTT. This encodes CASSGLSGRPLLGQPQHF.

J is TRBJ1-2 and V is TRBV19, with no clear D. CDR1 is LNHDA, CDR2 SQIVND, per germline (reference sequence). This CDR3 has 15 amino acids. V dropped 5 bases and J dropped 1 base, with 14 bases sitting between them. Here the CDR3 DNA reads TGTGCCAGTAGTCCCTGGACCGCGGGTAACTATGGCTACACCTTC. Translation: CASSPWTAGNYGYTF.

The chain links TRBV6-1 to TRBJ1-2; maybe TRBD1 (6 bases). The V gene's germline CDR1 is MNHNS and CDR2 SASEGT. This CDR3 region has 13 residues. The V end was cut by 6 bases, the J end by 5 bases, with 13 bases between. The CDR3 here is CASSEIGGYGYTF. DNA of the CDR3: TGTGCCAGCAGCGAAATAGGGGGTTATGGCTACACCTTC.

The chain couples TRBV20-1 to TRBJ2-3, with D hard to call. The CDR3 totals 11 residues. Trimming removed 3 bases from V and 4 bases from J, with 5 bases in between. CDR1 DFQATT and CDR2 SNEGSKA come from the germline V gene (reference sequence). The CDR3 nucleotides are TGCAGTGCTAGTGGGGCAGATACGCAGTATTTT. It is translated as CSASGADTQYF.

This chain connects TRBV10-2 to TRBJ1-6; possibly TRBD1 for D (6 bases). CDR1 WSHSY and CDR2 SAAADI come from the germline V gene. This CDR3 comprises 14 residues. V was pared by 2 bases and J by 8 bases, with 10 bases between. The DNA for the CDR3 is TGCGCCAGCAGTGAGCAGGGGAGGTATTCACCCCTCCACTTT. Its translation is CASSEQGRYSPLHF.

The chain combines TRBV14 with TRBJ2-1; 7 positions match TRBD2. Germline V CDR1 and CDR2: SGHDN, FVKESK. The CDR3 is 16 residues long. The trim removed 4 bases at V and 9 bases at J, leaving 15 bases unmatched. The CDR3 reads CASSPMGRGYSVEQFF. The CDR3 coding sequence is TGTGCCAGCAGCCCCATGGGGCGGGGGTATTCGGTTGAGCAGTTCTTC.